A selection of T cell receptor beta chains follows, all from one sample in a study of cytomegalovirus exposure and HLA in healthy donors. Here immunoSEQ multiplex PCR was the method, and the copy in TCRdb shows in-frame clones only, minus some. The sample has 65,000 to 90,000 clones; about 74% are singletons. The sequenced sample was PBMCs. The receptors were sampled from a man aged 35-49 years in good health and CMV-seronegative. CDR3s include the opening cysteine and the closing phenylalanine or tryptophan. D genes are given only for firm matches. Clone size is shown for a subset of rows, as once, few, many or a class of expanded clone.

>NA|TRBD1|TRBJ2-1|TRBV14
TGTGCCAGCAGCCAAGGGACAGGGGGTTCGAATGAGCAGTTCTTC
CASSQGTGGSNEQFF
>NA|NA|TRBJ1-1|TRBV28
TGTGCCAGCAGTTTGGAGGGAGTAACTGAAGCTTTCTTT
CASSLEGVTEAFF
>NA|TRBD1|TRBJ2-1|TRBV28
TGTGCCAGCAGTTCATTTACAGGGGGCGGTTACAATGAGCAGTTCTTC
CASSSFTGGGYNEQFF
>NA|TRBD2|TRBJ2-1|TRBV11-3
TGTGCCAGCGCCTATGGGCGGGGGGGCGGGAATGAGCAGTTCTTC
CASAYGRGGGNEQFF
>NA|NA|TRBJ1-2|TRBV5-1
TGCGCCAGCAGCCCGGCCCACAGGGATAATAACTATGGCTACACCTTC
CASSPAHRDNNYGYTF
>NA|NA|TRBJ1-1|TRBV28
TGTGCCAGCAGTTCCTCCATACAGGGTCCCAACACTGAAGCTTTCTTT
CASSSSIQGPNTEAFF
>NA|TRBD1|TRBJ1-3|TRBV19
TGTGCCAGTAGTATTGCGGGACAGGGTGGAAACACCATATATTTT
CASSIAGQGGNTIYF
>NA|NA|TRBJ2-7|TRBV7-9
TGTGCCAGCAGCTTGCAGGGAACGTGGGAGCAGTACTTC
CASSLQGTWEQYF
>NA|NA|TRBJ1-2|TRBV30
TGTGCCTGGAGTGACAGGGAACTCCCAAATGGCTACACCTTC
CAWSDRELPNGYTF
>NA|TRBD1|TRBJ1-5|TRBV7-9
TGTGCCAGCAGCGCGAGACAGGGGAATAGCAATCAGCCCCAGCATTTT
CASSARQGNSNQPQHF
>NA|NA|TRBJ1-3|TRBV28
TGTGCCAGCAGCCCCTCTGGGGGCTACTCTGGAAACACCATATATTTT
CASSPSGGYSGNTIYF
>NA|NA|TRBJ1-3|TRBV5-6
TGTGCCAGCAGCACCGCGACAGATGGAAACACCATATATTTT
CASSTATDGNTIYF
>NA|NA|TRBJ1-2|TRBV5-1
TGCGCCAGCAGCCCGGAGTCGGGGGGGAAATATGGCTACACCTTC
CASSPESGGKYGYTF
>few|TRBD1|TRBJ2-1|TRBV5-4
TGCGCCAGCAGCCAAGATGAAGGGACAGGGTACAATGAGCAGTTCTTC
CASSQDEGTGYNEQFF
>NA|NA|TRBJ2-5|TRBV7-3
TGTGCCAGCAGCTCACAGGAAGGGACCCAGTACTTC
CASSSQEGTQYF
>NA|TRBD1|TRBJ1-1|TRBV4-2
TGTGCCAGCAGCCAAGGACAGGGTAACACTGAAGCTTTCTTT
CASSQGQGNTEAFF
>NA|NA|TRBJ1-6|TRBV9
TGTGCCAGCAGCGTTCAAAATTCACCCCTCCACTTT
CASSVQNSPLHF
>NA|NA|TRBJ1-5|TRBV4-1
TGCGCCAGCAGCCAAGTGGAGGTTGTAGGGCAGCCCCAGCATTTT
CASSQVEVVGQPQHF